This T cell receptor beta chain was captured in a study of CD8 T cells in ankylosing spondylitis. Findings and limits, study-wide: About 8 highly homologous variants made up a TCR beta motif, and this motif appeared characteristic of ankylosing spondylitis blood. As for the disease-linked clones, they showed a CD8+ phenotype and occurred at relatively low frequencies in peripheral blood. Prior literature has documented some motif variants in synovial fluid and blood from reactive arthritis.

This clonotype has only a few counts. The antigen remains undetermined. Germline V gene lookup returns CDR1 MNHNS and CDR2 SASEGT. V shed 10 bases and J 4 bases; nucleotides not matched to a gene: 12. The CDR3 consists of 15 residues. Quantitative 5'-RACE with molecular barcodes generated TCR beta libraries. TCRdb analysed the 5' RACE reads with MiXCR anew, one entry per CDR3 protein. The data show about 36,000 distinct CDR3 sequences, over 10% seen once. V and J are TRBV6-1 and TRBJ2-3, with 9 bases fitting TRBD2. Material for sequencing was synovial fluid, either unsorted or a sorted T cell fraction (not recorded which). This TCR was recovered from a male donor with ankylosing spondylitis. CDR3 DNA: TGTGCCAACCAAAAGGGGACTAGCCCTGCAGATACGCAGTATTTT. Amino acid sequence: CANQKGTSPADTQYF.